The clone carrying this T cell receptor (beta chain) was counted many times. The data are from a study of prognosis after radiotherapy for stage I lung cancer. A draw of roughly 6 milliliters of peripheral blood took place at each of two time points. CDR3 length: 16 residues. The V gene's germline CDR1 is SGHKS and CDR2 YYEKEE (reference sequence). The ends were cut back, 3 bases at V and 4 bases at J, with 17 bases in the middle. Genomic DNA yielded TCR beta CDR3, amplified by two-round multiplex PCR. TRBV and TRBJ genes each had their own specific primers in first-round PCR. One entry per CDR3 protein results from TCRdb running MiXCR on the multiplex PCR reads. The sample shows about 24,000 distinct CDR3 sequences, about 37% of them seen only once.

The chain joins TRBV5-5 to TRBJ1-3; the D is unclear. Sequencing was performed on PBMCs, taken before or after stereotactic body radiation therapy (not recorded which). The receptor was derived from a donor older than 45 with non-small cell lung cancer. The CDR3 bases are TGTGCCAGCAGCTGGAGGCGGGGATCAGCAGGAAACACCATATATTTT. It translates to CASSWRRGSAGNTIYF. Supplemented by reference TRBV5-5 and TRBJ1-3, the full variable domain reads DAGVTQSPTHLIKTRGQQVTLRCSPISGHKSVSWYQQVLGQGPQFIFQYYEKEERGRGNFPDRFSARQFPNYSSELNVNALLLGDSALYLCASSWRRGSAGNTIYFGEGSWLTVV.